One and the same sample provided the 3 T cell receptor beta chains below, sequenced in a study of T-cell reconstitution after alpha-beta-depleted transplantation in children. Unique molecular identifiers were built into the TCRbeta library. TCRdb ran MiXCR on the PCR reads and lists one entry per CDR3 protein. Here the sample spans 440,000 or so distinct CDR3 sequences, roughly a tenth being singletons. The source was PBMCs from the stem cell graft donor, collected from the stem cell graft. The receptors shown here come from a human donor who donated a stem cell graft to a child with acute myeloid leukemia.

The chain uses TRBV5-4 and TRBJ1-1, with D maybe TRBD1 (6 bases). CDR1 SGHNT and CDR2 YYREEE come from the germline V gene (reference sequence). The CDR3 spans 15 residues. The ends were cut back, 5 bases at V and 1 base at J, with 15 bases in the middle. Here the CDR3 DNA reads TGTGCCAGCAGACCTGCACAGGGAAGGAACACTGAAGCTTTCTTT. Amino acid sequence: CASRPAQGRNTEAFF.

This clonotype was seen more than once but under ten times. CDR3 residues: CASSDRPGGAFF. In DNA, the CDR3 is TGTGCCAGCAGTGATCGACCGGGGGGAGCTTTCTTT. This sequence joins TRBV25-1 and TRBJ1-1, with a tentative D call TRBD1 (5 bases). The germline V and J ends were trimmed by 3 bases and 10 bases, with 12 bases remaining between them. Germline V lookup: CDR1 MGHDK, CDR2 SYGVNS. This CDR3 contains 12 residues.

In this sample, this clonotype turned up many times. The rearrangement links TRBV29-1 to TRBJ2-3; 11 bases align to TRBD1. V was clipped by 4 bases and J by 6 bases; unmatched bases: 9. CDR1 and CDR2 (germline): SQVTM, ANQGSEA. This CDR3 has 15 residues. The DNA for the CDR3 is TGCAGCGTTGTGAAAGGGACAGGGGGAGTGGATACGCAGTATTTT. This gives the protein CSVVKGTGGVDTQYF.